Sequencing of this T cell receptor beta chain was carried out in a study of control samples from healthy donors and cancer patients. Assay: immunoSEQ multiplex PCR; the TCRdb copy retains only in-frame clones and omits some. The table shows over 150,000 clones, with approximately 96% occurring only once. V gave up 3 bases and J gave up 2 bases, with 6 bases separating them. The CDR3 consists of 13 residues. Looked up from germline, CDR1 is SGHRS and CDR2 is YFSETQ. The sequence was obtained from a man in his forties or fifties in good health. This sequence joins TRBV5-1 and TRBJ1-5; D unresolved. Sequenced: blood. The CDR3 sequence is CASSWTGNQPQHF. The CDR3 DNA reads TGCGCCAGCAGCTGGACGGGCAATCAGCCCCAGCATTTT. The full variable domain, its missing parts supplied by reference TRBV5-1 and TRBJ1-5, is KAGVTQTPRYLIKTRGQQVTLSCSPISGHRSVSWYQQTPGQGLQFLFEYFSETQRNKGNFPGRFSGRQFSNSRSEMNVSTLELGDSALYLCASSWTGNQPQHFGDGTRLSIL.